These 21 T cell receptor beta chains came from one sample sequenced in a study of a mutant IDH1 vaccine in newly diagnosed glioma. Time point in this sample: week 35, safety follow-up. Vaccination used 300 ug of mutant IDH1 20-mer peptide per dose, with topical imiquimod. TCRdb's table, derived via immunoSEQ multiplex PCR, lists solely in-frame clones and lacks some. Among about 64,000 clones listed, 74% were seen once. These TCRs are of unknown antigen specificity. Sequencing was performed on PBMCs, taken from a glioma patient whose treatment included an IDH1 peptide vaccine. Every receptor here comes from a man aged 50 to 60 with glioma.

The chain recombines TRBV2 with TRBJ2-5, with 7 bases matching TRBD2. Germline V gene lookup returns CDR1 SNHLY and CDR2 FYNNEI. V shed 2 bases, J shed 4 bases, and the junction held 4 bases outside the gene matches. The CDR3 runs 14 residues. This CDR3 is CASSEFSGGETQYF. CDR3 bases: TGTGCCAGCAGTGAATTCTCGGGGGGAGAGACCCAGTACTTC.

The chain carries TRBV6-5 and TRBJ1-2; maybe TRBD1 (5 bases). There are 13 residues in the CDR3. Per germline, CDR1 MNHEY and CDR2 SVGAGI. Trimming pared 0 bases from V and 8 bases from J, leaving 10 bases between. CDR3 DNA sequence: TGTGCCAGCAGTTACTCGCAGGGTGGAGGCTACACCTTC. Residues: CASSYSQGGGYTF.

In nucleotides, the CDR3 is TGTGCCAGCTCCCAGACAGGGAGTCTCTACGAGCAGTACTTC. This gives the protein CASSQTGSLYEQYF. V and J are TRBV25-1 and TRBJ2-7; 7 nucleotides align to TRBD1. Germline CDR1 and CDR2: MGHDK and SYGVNS. V lost 8 bases, J lost 3 bases, and 10 bases stayed unmatched. The CDR3 spans 14 residues.

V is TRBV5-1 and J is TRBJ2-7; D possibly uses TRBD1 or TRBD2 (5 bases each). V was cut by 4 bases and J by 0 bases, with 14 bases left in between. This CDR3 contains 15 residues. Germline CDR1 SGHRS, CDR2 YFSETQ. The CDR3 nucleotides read TGCGCCAGCAGCCTGGGGGACGCCTTCTCCTACGAGCAGTACTTC. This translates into CASSLGDAFSYEQYF. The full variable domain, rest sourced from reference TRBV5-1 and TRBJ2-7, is KAGVTQTPRYLIKTRGQQVTLSCSPISGHRSVSWYQQTPGQGLQFLFEYFSETQRNKGNFPGRFSGRQFSNSRSEMNVSTLELGDSALYLCASSLGDAFSYEQYFGPGTRLTVT.

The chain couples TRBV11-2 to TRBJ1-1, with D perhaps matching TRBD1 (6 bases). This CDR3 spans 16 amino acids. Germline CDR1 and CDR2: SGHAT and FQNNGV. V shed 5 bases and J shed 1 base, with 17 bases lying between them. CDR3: CASSPSEGVGNTEAFF. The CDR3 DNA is TGTGCCAGCAGCCCTTCGGAGGGGGTAGGGAACACTGAAGCTTTCTTT.

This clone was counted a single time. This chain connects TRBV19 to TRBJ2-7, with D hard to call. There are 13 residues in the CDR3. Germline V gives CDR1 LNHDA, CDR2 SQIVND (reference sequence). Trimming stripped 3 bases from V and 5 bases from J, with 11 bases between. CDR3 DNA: TGTGCCAGTAGTATGGCTTTGTCTGACGAGCAGTACTTC. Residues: CASSMALSDEQYF.

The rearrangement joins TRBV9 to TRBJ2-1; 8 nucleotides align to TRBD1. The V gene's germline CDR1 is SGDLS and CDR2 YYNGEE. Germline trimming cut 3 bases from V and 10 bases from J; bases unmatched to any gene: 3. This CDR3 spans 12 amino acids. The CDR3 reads CASSEPGGEQFF. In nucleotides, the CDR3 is TGTGCCAGCAGCGAACCAGGGGGCGAGCAGTTCTTC.

The CDR3 protein is CASSKTDYSNQPQHF. In DNA form, the CDR3 reads TGTGCCAGCAGCAAGACAGATTATAGCAATCAGCCCCAGCATTTT. J is TRBJ1-5 and V is TRBV7-2; a possible D gene is TRBD1 (5 bases). V dropped 5 bases and J dropped 0 bases, with 11 bases sitting between them. The germline CDR1 and CDR2 sequences are SGHTA and FQGNSA. The CDR3 is 15 amino acids.

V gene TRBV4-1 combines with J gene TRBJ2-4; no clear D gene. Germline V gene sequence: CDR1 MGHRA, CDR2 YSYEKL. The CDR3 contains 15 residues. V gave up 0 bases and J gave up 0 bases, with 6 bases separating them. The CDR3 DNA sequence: TGCGCCAGCAGCCAAGATCAAAGAGCCAAAAACATTCAGTACTTC. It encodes CASSQDQRAKNIQYF.

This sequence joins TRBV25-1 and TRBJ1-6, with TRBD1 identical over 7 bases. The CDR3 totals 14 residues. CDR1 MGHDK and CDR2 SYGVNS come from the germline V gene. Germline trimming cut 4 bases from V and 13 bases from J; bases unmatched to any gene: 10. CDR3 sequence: CASSAAPDRSPLHF. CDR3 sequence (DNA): TGTGCCAGCAGTGCCGCCCCGGACAGGTCGCCCCTCCACTTT.

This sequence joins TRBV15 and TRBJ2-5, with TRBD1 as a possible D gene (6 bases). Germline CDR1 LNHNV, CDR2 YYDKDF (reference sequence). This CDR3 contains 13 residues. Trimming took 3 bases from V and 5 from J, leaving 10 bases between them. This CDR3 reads CATSRGAGETQYF. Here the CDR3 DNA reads TGTGCCACCAGCAGGGGGGCTGGGGAGACCCAGTACTTC.

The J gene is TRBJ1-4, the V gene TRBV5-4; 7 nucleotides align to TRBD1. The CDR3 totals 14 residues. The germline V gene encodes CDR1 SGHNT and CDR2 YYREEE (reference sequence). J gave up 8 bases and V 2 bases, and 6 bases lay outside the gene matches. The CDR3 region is CASSFGGQPEKLFF. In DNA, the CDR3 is TGTGCCAGCAGCTTTGGGGGACAGCCCGAAAAACTGTTTTTT.

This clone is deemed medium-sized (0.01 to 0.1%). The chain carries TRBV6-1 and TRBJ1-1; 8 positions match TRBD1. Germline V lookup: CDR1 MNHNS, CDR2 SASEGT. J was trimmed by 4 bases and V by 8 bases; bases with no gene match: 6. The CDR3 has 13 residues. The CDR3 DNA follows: TGTGCCAGCTTCCAGGGGGCGAGCACTGAAGCTTTCTTT. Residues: CASFQGASTEAFF.

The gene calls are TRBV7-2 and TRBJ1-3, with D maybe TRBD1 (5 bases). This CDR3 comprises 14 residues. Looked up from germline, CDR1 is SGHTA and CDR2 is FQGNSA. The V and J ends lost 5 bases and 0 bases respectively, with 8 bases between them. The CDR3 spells CASSPDNSGNTIYF. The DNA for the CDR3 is TGTGCCAGCAGCCCGGACAACTCTGGAAACACCATATATTTT.

In nucleotides, the CDR3 is TGTGCCAGCACGGGACAGGGCACCCGAGATACTGAAGCTTTCTTT. Protein product: CASTGQGTRDTEAFF. This sequence joins TRBV6-5 and TRBJ1-1, with TRBD1 matching over 9 bases. The CDR3 has 15 amino acids. In germline, CDR1 is MNHEY, CDR2 SVGAGI. J was trimmed by 5 bases and V by 7 bases; bases with no gene match: 11.

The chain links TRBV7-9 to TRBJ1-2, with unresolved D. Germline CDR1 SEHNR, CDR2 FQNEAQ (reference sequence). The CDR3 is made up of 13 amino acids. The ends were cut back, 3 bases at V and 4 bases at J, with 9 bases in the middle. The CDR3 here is CASSLVGSYGYTF. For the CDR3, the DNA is TGTGCCAGCAGCTTGGTCGGGTCCTATGGCTACACCTTC.

This CDR3 reads CASSLAGTAQRVGSPLHF. The DNA for the CDR3 is TGCGCCAGCAGCTTGGCCGGGACAGCCCAAAGGGTGGGTTCACCCCTCCACTTT. The chain links TRBV5-1 to TRBJ1-6; 7 positions match TRBD1. Germline V gene lookup returns CDR1 SGHRS and CDR2 YFSETQ. The CDR3 is 18 amino acids. V dropped 0 bases and J dropped 9; count of bases not matched to a gene: 15.

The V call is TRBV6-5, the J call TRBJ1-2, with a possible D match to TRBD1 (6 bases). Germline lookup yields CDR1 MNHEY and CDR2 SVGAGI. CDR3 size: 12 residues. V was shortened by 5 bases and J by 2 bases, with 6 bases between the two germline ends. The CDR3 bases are TGTGCCAGCAGTGACAGGAACTATGGCTACACCTTC. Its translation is CASSDRNYGYTF.

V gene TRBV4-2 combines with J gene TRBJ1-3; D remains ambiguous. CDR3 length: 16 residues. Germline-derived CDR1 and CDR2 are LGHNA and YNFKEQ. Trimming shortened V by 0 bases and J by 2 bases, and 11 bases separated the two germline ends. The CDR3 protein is CASSQDGGVTGNTIYF. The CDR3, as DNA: TGTGCCAGCAGCCAAGATGGCGGGGTTACTGGAAACACCATATATTTT.

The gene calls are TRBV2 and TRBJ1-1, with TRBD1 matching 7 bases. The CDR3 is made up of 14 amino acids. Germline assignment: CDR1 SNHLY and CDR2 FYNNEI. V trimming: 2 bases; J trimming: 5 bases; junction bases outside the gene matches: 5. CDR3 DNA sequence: TGTGCCAGCAGTGAACAGGGGGGGGGAACTGAAGCTTTCTTT. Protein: CASSEQGGGTEAFF.

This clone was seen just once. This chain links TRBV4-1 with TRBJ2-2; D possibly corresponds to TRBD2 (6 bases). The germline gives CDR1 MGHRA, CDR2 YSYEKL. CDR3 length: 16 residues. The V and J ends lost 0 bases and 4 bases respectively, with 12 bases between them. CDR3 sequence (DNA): TGCGCCAGCAGCCAAGAGTGGGGAGGCCCCACCGGGGAGCTGTTTTTT. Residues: CASSQEWGGPTGELFF.